This entry lists 8 T cell receptor beta chains sequenced from one sample in a study of blood T cell repertoires in COVID-19. Some clones are missing from TCRdb's copy, which holds only in-frame ones; the method was immunoSEQ multiplex PCR. The sample holds 250,000 or so clones, about 80% seen once. Material for sequencing was peripheral blood. The receptors originated from a man older than 75 with acute or convalescent COVID-19.

The CDR3, as DNA: TGTGCCAGCAGGAGCAGGGTCTACGAGCAGTACTTC. Amino acid sequence: CASRSRVYEQYF. The chain has TRBV28 and TRBJ2-7, with D possibly matching TRBD1 (5 bases). V gave up 6 bases and J gave up 3 bases, with 9 bases separating them. CDR1 MDHEN and CDR2 SYDVKM come from the germline V gene. The CDR3 spans 12 residues.

V usage is TRBV5-5 and J usage is TRBJ1-3, with TRBD1 matching 7 bases. Germline-derived CDR1 and CDR2 are SGHKS and YYEKEE (reference sequence). V dropped 7 bases and J dropped 0; count of bases not matched to a gene: 7. This CDR3 is 15 amino acids long. The CDR3 nucleotides are TGTGCCAGCTTCCGGGACAGAGCCTCTGGAAACACCATATATTTT. Encoded protein: CASFRDRASGNTIYF.

V gene TRBV2 combines with J gene TRBJ2-7; 11 bases fit TRBD2. Germline V gene lookup returns CDR1 SNHLY and CDR2 FYNNEI. The length of the CDR3 is 15 residues. J was trimmed by 2 bases and V by 6 bases; bases with no gene match: 6. This CDR3 reads CASRKLAGVPYEQYF. CDR3 coding DNA: TGTGCCAGCAGAAAACTAGCGGGAGTGCCCTACGAGCAGTACTTC.

The chain joins TRBV6-5 to TRBJ1-5; a possible D gene is TRBD1 (6 bases). CDR3 size: 15 residues. The germline gives CDR1 MNHEY, CDR2 SVGAGI. Trimming shortened V by 0 bases and J by 6 bases, and 12 bases separated the two germline ends. The CDR3 region is CASSYSNREGQPQHF. The CDR3 DNA reads TGTGCCAGCAGTTACTCGAACAGGGAGGGTCAGCCCCAGCATTTT.

In its sample, this clone was seen a few times. The V call is TRBV11-3, the J call TRBJ2-2; TRBD1 matches at 7 bases. The length of the CDR3 is 16 residues. V lost 5 bases to trimming and J lost 1 base; unmatched junction nucleotides: 7. Looked up from germline, CDR1 is SGHNT and CDR2 is YENEEA. CDR3 sequence (DNA): TGTGCCAGCAGCCCTAACACAGGGGTGAACACCGGGGAGCTGTTTTTT. Its translation: CASSPNTGVNTGELFF. The whole variable domain, remainder taken from reference TRBV11-3 and TRBJ2-2, is EAGVVQSPRYKIIEKKQPVAFWCNPISGHNTLYWYLQNLGQGPELLIRYENEEAVDDSQLPKDRFSAERLKGVDSTLKIQPAELGDSAVYLCASSPNTGVNTGELFFGEGSRLTVL.

This clone has more than one count but fewer than ten. The rearrangement uses TRBV5-5 and TRBJ1-5; 7 bases map to TRBD1. The germline CDR1 and CDR2 sequences are SGHKS and YYEKEE (reference sequence). The V segment lost 0 bases and the J segment 6 bases; nucleotides outside the gene matches: 3. This CDR3 region has 14 residues. CDR3 residues: CASSLEGGGQPQHF. CDR3 DNA: TGTGCCAGCAGCTTGGAAGGGGGCGGTCAGCCCCAGCATTTT.

The chain has TRBV9 and TRBJ1-2, with no clear D. Germline loops: CDR1 SGDLS, CDR2 YYNGEE. CDR3 length: 15 amino acids. Trimming removed 4 bases from V and 0 bases from J, with 13 bases in between. CDR3 in amino acids: CASSSMSRSNYGYTF. CDR3 coding DNA: TGTGCCAGCAGCTCCATGAGCCGTTCTAACTATGGCTACACCTTC.

The rearrangement uses TRBV10-1 and TRBJ2-3; TRBD2 matches at 11 bases. Per the germline V gene, CDR1 is WNHNN and CDR2 is SYGVQD (reference sequence). The CDR3 has 19 residues. V lost 3 bases and J lost 0; bases outside the gene matches: 11. DNA for the CDR3: TGCGCCAGCAGTGATGCTCCGGGACTAGCGGATACTAGCACAGATACGCAGTATTTT. It translates to CASSDAPGLADTSTDTQYF.